A single sample gave rise to the 11 T cell receptor beta chains below, sequenced in a study of cytomegalovirus exposure and HLA in healthy donors. It was with 60 Vbeta and 13 Jbeta primers that the PCR ran. The table came from immunoSEQ multiplex PCR; TCRdb's copy has only in-frame clones and leaves some out. The sample comprises around 20,000 clones, roughly four fifths of which are singletons, and over 20% rests with the top ten. The sequencing input was PBMCs. The receptors originated from a human donor in good health.

The chain uses TRBV2 and TRBJ1-5, with D uncertain. In germline, CDR1 is SNHLY, CDR2 FYNNEI. V lost 3 bases and J lost 6, with 12 bases in between. The CDR3 length is 14 residues. Written as DNA, the CDR3 is TGTGCCAGCAGTGATTGGCAGGTGGGTCAGCCCCAGCATTTT. Translating gives CASSDWQVGQPQHF.

The V gene is TRBV6-1, the J gene TRBJ1-4, with a weak D call TRBD1 (6 bases). The CDR3 totals 16 residues. V lost 2 bases, J lost 8 bases, and 18 bases lay in between. The germline CDR1 and CDR2 sequences are MNHNS and SASEGT. CDR3 protein: CASSEWEGEGQEKLFF. DNA for the CDR3: TGTGCCAGCAGTGAATGGGAGGGGGAAGGGCAAGAAAAACTGTTTTTT.

This chain connects TRBV23-1 to TRBJ2-5; D gene unclear. TRBV23-1 is designated an ORF whose function remains uncertain. The CDR3 is made up of 13 amino acids. Trimming removed 4 bases at V and 3 bases at J, with 9 bases between. Here the CDR3 reads CASSPPGKETQYF. In DNA, the CDR3 is TGCGCCAGCAGTCCCCCAGGAAAAGAGACCCAGTACTTC.

This clone occurred a few times. CDR3 in DNA: TGTGCCAGCAGCCCTACAGCGAACACCGGGGAGCTGTTTTTT. Its translation: CASSPTANTGELFF. The chain has TRBV9 and TRBJ2-2; D is unclear. Germline V lookup: CDR1 SGDLS, CDR2 YYNGEE. Trimming removed 4 bases at V and 0 bases at J, with 7 bases between. This CDR3 comprises 14 residues.

The chain recombines TRBV2 with TRBJ2-3; TRBD2 agrees at 14 bases. CDR3 length: 19 amino acids. Germline V gene sequence: CDR1 SNHLY, CDR2 FYNNEI. After removal of 1 base from V and 0 bases from J, the junction contained 6 bases not matched to a gene. CDR3 bases: TGTGCCAGCAGTGAAGAGGGACTAGCGGGGGCCTCTAGCACAGATACGCAGTATTTT. This codes for CASSEEGLAGASSTDTQYF.

The chain has TRBV4-1 and TRBJ1-4; the D is unclear. Germline values: CDR1 MGHRA, CDR2 YSYEKL. The V end was cut by 0 bases, the J end by 2 bases, with 13 bases between. The CDR3 runs 17 residues. CDR3 amino acids: CASSQESWSSTNEKLFF. CDR3 nucleotides: TGCGCCAGCAGCCAAGAATCGTGGAGTTCTACTAATGAAAAACTGTTTTTT.

The chain is built from TRBV6-4 and TRBJ2-1; D is possibly TRBD2 (5 bases). The CDR3 spans 19 residues. Germline CDR1 reads MRHNA; CDR2 reads SNTAGT. The ends were cut back, 0 bases at V and 2 bases at J, with 20 bases in the middle. The CDR3 loop reads CASSDSPSPELGAYNEQFF. In DNA form, the CDR3 reads TGTGCCAGCAGTGACTCGCCTAGCCCAGAGTTGGGCGCCTACAATGAGCAGTTCTTC.

This clone showed up just a few times. This chain links TRBV28 with TRBJ1-5, with D perhaps matching TRBD1 (5 bases). This CDR3 has 17 residues. Germline CDR1 MDHEN, CDR2 SYDVKM. Trimming took off 1 base at V and 0 bases at J, with 13 bases between the two ends. CDR3 in amino acids: CASSLYRGSYSNQPQHF. The CDR3 DNA reads as TGTGCCAGCAGTTTATATAGGGGCTCATATAGCAATCAGCCCCAGCATTTT.

The chain employs TRBV4-2 and TRBJ1-5, with D tentatively TRBD1 (5 bases). Germline V lookup: CDR1 LGHNA, CDR2 YNFKEQ. Trimming left V 3 bases short and J 1 base short, with 10 bases between. This CDR3 spans 15 amino acids. Here the CDR3 reads CASSQFPGSNQPQHF. CDR3 DNA: TGTGCCAGCAGCCAGTTCCCAGGGAGCAATCAGCCCCAGCATTTT.

This clone was seen once. The V gene is TRBV7-2, the J gene TRBJ1-5, with 7 bases matching TRBD1. The trim removed 3 bases at V and 1 base at J, leaving 3 bases unmatched. This CDR3 has 15 amino acids. Germline assignment: CDR1 SGHTA and CDR2 FQGNSA. The CDR3 sequence: CASSFDRASNQPQHF. In DNA form, the CDR3 reads TGTGCCAGCAGCTTCGACAGGGCAAGCAATCAGCCCCAGCATTTT.

V is TRBV5-1 and J is TRBJ2-7, with TRBD1 identical over 8 bases. The trim removed 2 bases at V and 2 bases at J, leaving 0 bases unmatched. The CDR3 extends over 13 amino acids. Germline-derived CDR1 and CDR2 are SGHRS and YFSETQ. The CDR3 sequence is CASSLQGAYEQYF. CDR3 bases: TGCGCCAGCAGCTTACAGGGGGCCTACGAGCAGTACTTC. Combining the CDR3 with reference TRBV5-1 and TRBJ2-7 gives the whole variable domain KAGVTQTPRYLIKTRGQQVTLSCSPISGHRSVSWYQQTPGQGLQFLFEYFSETQRNKGNFPGRFSGRQFSNSRSEMNVSTLELGDSALYLCASSLQGAYEQYFGPGTRLTVT.